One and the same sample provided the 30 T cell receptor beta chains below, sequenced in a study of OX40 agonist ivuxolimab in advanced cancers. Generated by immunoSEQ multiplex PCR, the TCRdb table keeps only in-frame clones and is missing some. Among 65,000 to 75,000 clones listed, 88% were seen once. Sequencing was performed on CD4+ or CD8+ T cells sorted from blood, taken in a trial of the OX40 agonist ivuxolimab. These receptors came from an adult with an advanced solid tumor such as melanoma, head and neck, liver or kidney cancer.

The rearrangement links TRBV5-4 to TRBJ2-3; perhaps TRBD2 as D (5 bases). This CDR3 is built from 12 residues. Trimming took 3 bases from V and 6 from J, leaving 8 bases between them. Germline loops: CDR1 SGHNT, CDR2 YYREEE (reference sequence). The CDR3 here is CASSWESDTQYF. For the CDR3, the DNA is TGTGCCAGCAGCTGGGAGTCTGATACGCAGTATTTT.

The CDR3 DNA is TGTGCCTGGGGACAGGGGATTAGCAATCAGCCCCAGCATTTT. This translates into CAWGQGISNQPQHF. The chain has TRBV30 and TRBJ1-5; 9 positions agree with TRBD1. This CDR3 has 14 residues. Germline loops: CDR1 GTSNPN, CDR2 SVGIG (reference sequence). The ends lost 5 bases at V and 0 bases at J; junction bases unmatched: 2.

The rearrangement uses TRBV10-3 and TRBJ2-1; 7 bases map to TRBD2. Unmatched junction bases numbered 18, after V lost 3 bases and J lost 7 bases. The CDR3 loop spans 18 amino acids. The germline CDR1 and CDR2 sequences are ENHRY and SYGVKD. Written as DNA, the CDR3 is TGTGCCATCAGTGATTGGGGGGGACGGGCCTTAACGGGTAATGAGCAGTTCTTC. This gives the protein CAISDWGGRALTGNEQFF.

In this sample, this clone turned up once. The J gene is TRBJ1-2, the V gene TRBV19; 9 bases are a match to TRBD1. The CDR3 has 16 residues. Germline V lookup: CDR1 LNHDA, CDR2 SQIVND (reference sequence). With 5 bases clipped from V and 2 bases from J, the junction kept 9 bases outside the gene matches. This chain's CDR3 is CASSVTGQGINYGYTF. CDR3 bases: TGTGCCAGTAGTGTGACGGGACAGGGTATAAACTATGGCTACACCTTC.

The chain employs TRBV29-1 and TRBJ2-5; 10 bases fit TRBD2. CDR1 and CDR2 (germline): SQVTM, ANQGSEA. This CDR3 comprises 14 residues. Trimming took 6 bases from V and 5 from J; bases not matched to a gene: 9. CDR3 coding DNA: TGCAGCGTAGACCCTAGCGGGGGTGGGGAGACCCAGTACTTC. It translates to CSVDPSGGGETQYF.

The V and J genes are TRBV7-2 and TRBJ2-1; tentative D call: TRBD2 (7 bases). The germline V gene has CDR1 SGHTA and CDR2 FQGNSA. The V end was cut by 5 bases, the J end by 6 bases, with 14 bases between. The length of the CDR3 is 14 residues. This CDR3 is CASSARGALNEQFF. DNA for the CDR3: TGTGCCAGCAGCGCCCGGGGGGCCCTCAATGAGCAGTTCTTC.

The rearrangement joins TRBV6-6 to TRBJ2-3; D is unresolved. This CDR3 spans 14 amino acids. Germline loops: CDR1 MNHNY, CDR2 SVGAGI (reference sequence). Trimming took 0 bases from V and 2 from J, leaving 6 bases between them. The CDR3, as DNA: TGTGCCAGCAGTTACTCTCTGGACACAGATACGCAGTATTTT. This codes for CASSYSLDTDTQYF.

The CDR3 here is CASSPASGGSADTQYF. Written as DNA, the CDR3 is TGCGCCAGCAGCCCTGCTAGCGGGGGAAGTGCAGATACGCAGTATTTT. V is TRBV5-1 and J is TRBJ2-3; 10 bases are a match to TRBD2. V dropped 4 bases and J dropped 4; count of bases not matched to a gene: 9. The CDR3 runs 16 residues. Per germline, CDR1 SGHRS and CDR2 YFSETQ.

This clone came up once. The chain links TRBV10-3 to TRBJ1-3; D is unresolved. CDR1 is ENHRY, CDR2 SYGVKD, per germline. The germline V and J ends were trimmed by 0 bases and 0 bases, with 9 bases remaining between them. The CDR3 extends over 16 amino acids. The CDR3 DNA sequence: TGTGCCATCAGTGAGTCGGTAGGACGCTCTGGAAACACCATATATTTT. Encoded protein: CAISESVGRSGNTIYF.

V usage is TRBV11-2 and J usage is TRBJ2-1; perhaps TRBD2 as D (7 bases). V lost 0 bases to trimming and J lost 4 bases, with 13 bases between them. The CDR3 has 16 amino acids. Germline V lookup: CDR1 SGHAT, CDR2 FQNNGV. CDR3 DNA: TGTGCCAGCAGCTTAGAAGGGGGGGCACTATACAATGAGCAGTTCTTC. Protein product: CASSLEGGALYNEQFF. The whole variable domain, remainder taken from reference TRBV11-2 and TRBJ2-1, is EAGVAQSPRYKIIEKRQSVAFWCNPISGHATLYWYQQILGQGPKLLIQFQNNGVVDDSQLPKDRFSAERLKGVDSTLKIQPAKLEDSAVYLCASSLEGGALYNEQFFGPGTRLTVL.

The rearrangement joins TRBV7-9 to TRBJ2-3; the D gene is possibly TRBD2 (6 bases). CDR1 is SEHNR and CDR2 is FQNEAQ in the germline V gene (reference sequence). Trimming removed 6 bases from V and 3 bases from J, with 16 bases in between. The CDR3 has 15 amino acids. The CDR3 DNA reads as TGTGCCAGCAGGACATCTGGGGGGAAAACAGATACGCAGTATTTT. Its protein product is CASRTSGGKTDTQYF.

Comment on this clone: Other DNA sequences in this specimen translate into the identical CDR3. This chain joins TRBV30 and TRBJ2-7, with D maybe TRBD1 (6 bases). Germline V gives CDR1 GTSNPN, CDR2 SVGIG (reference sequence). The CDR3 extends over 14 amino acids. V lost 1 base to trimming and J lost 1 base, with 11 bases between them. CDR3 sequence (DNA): TGTGCCTGGAGTGCCACCGGGACATCCTACGAGCAGTACTTC. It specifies CAWSATGTSYEQYF.

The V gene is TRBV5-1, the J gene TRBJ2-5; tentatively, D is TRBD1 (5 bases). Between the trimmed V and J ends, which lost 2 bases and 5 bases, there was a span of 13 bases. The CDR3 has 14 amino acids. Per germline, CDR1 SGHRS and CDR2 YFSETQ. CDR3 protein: CASSLTGSLETQYF. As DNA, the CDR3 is TGCGCCAGCAGCTTAACAGGTAGTTTGGAGACCCAGTACTTC.

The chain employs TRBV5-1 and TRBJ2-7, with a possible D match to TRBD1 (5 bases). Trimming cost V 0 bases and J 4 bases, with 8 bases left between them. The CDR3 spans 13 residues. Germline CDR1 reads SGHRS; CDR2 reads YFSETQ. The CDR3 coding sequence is TGCGCCAGCAGCTTGGAAGCAGGGTACGAGCAGTACTTC. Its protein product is CASSLEAGYEQYF.

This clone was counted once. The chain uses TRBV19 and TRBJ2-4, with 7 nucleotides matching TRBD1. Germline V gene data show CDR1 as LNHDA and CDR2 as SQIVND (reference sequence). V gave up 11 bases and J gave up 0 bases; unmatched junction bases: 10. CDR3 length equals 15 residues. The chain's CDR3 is CASIGTATAKNIQYF. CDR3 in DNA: TGTGCCTCAATCGGGACAGCTACAGCCAAAAACATTCAGTACTTC. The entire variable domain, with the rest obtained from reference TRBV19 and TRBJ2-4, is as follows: DGGITQSPKYLFRKEGQNVTLSCEQNLNHDAMYWYRQDPGQGLRLIYYSQIVNDFQKGDIAEGYSVSREKKESFPLTVTSAQKNPTAFYLCASIGTATAKNIQYFGAGTRLSVL.

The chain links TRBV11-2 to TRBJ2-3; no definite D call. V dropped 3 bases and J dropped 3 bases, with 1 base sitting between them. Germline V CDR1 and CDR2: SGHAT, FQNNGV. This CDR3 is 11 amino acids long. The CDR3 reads CASSLTDTQYF. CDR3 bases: TGTGCCAGCAGCTTGACAGATACGCAGTATTTT.

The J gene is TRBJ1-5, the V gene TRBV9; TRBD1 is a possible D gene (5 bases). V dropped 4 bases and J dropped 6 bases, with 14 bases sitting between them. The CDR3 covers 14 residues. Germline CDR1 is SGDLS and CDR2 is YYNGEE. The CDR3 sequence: CASSFRGTGQPQHF. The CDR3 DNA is TGTGCCAGCAGCTTCCGGGGCACAGGTCAGCCCCAGCATTTT.

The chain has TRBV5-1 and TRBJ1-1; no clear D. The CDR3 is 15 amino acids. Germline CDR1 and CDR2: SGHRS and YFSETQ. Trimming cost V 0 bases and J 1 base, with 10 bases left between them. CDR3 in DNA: TGCGCCAGCAGCTTGGTTCCGACGGAGAACACTGAAGCTTTCTTT. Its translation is CASSLVPTENTEAFF. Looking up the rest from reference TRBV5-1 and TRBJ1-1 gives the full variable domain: KAGVTQTPRYLIKTRGQQVTLSCSPISGHRSVSWYQQTPGQGLQFLFEYFSETQRNKGNFPGRFSGRQFSNSRSEMNVSTLELGDSALYLCASSLVPTENTEAFFGQGTRLTVV.

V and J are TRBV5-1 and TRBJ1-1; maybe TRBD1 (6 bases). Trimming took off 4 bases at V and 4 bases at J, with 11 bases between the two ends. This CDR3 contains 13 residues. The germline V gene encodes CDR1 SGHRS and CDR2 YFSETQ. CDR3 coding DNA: TGCGCCAGCAGCGCCAGGGGATCCACTGAAGCTTTCTTT. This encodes CASSARGSTEAFF.

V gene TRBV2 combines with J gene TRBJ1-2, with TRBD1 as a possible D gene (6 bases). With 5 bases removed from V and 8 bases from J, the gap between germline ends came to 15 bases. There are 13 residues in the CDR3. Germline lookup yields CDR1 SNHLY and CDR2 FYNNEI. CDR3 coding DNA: TGTGCCAGCAGTTCACAGGGTTTCGGGGGCTACACCTTC. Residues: CASSSQGFGGYTF.

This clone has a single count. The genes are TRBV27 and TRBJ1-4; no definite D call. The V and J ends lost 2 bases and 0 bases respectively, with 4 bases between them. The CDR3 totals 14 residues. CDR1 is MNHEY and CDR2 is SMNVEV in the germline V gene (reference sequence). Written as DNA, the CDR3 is TGTGCCAGCAGTTTAGGGGCAACTAATGAAAAACTGTTTTTT. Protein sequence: CASSLGATNEKLFF.

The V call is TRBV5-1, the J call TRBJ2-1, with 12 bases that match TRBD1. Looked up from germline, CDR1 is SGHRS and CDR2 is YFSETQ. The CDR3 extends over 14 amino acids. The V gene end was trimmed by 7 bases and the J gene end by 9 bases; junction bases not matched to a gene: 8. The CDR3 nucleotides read TGCGCCAGCGGCGCCGGGACAGGGGGCTCTGAGCAGTTCTTC. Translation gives CASGAGTGGSEQFF.

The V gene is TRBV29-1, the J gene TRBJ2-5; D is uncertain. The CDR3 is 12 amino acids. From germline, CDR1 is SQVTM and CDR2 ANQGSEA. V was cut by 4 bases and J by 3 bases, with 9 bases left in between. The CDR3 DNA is TGCAGCGTTGGGGCTACTAAAGAGACCCAGTACTTC. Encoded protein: CSVGATKETQYF.

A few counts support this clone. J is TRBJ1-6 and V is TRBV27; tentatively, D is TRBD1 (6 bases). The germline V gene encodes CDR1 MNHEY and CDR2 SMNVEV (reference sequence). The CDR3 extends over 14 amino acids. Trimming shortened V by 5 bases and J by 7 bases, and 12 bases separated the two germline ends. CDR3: CASSVRGKNSPLHF. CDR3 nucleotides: TGTGCCAGCAGTGTCAGGGGAAAAAATTCACCCCTCCACTTT.

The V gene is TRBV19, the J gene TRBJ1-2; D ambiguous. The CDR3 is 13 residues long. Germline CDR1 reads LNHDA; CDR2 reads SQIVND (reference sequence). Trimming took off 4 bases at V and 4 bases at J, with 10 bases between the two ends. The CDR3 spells CASSTPSLYGYTF. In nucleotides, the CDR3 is TGTGCCAGTAGTACCCCCTCCCTCTATGGCTACACCTTC.

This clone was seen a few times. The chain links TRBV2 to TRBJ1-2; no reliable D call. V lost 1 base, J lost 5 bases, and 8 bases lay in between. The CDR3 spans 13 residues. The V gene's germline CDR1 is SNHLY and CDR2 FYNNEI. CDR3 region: CASSEEADYGYTF. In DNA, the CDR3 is TGTGCCAGCAGTGAAGAGGCAGATTATGGCTACACCTTC. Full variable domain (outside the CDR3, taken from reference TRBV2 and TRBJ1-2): EPEVTQTPSHQVTQMGQEVILRCVPISNHLYFYWYRQILGQKVEFLVSFYNNEISEKSEIFDDQFSVERPDGSNFTLKIRSTKLEDSAMYFCASSEEADYGYTFGSGTRLTVV.

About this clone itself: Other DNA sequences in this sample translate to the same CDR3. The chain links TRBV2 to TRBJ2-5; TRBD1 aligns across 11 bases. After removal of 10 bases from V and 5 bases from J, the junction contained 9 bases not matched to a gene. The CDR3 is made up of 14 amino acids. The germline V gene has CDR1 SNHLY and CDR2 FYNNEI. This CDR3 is CATRTGGWSETQYF. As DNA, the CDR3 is TGTGCCACTAGGACAGGGGGCTGGTCGGAGACCCAGTACTTC.

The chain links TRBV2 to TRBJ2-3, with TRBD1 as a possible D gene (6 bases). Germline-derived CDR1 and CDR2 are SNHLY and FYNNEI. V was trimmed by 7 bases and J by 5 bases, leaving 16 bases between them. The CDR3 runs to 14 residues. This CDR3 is CASTPGVTEDTQYF. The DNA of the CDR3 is TGTGCCAGCACTCCAGGGGTTACGGAAGATACGCAGTATTTT. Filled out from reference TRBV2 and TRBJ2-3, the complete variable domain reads EPEVTQTPSHQVTQMGQEVILRCVPISNHLYFYWYRQILGQKVEFLVSFYNNEISEKSEIFDDQFSVERPDGSNFTLKIRSTKLEDSAMYFCASTPGVTEDTQYFGPGTRLTVL.

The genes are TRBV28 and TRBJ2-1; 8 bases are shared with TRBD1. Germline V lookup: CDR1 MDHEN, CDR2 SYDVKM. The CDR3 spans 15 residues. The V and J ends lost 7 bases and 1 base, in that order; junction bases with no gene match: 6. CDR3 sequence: CASTGQGASYNEQFF. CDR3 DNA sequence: TGTGCCAGCACGGGGCAGGGGGCTTCCTACAATGAGCAGTTCTTC.

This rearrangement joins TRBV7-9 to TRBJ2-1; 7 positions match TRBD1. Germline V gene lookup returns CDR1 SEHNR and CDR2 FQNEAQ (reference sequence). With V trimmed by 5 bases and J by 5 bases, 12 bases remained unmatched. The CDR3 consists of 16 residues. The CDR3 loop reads CASSPKDRRLNNEQFF. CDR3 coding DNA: TGTGCCAGCAGCCCAAAGGACAGGCGGCTCAACAATGAGCAGTTCTTC.